This entry is about one T cell receptor beta chain. The specificity of this receptor is unknown. TCRdb lists the instrument as NextSeq 550. The Human TCR Profiling Kit (MiLaboratory) was used to prepare UMI-labeled 5' RACE TRB cDNA libraries. cDNA synthesis used the entire amount of extracted RNA, and PCR amplification then used the entire amount of cDNA produced. Libraries were prepared in parallel with an identical number of PCR cycles. The study's processing was this. MIGEC and MiXCR extracted about 53,000 +/- 10,000 unique UMI-labeled TRB cDNA molecules per library, requiring at least two reads per UMI. An average of about 40,000 +/- 10,000 functional in-frame TRB CDR3 nucleotide clonotypes without stop codons was found per library. Diversity metrics, including normalized Shannon-Wiener and Chao1, were computed in VDJtools after downsampling to 5000 UMI-labeled TRB molecules per sample. Clonotype-size-weighted physicochemical properties of the central five CDR3 residues (interaction energy, strength, volume and Kidera factor 4) were computed in VDJtools. After TCRdb reprocessed the reads, each CDR3 protein sequence was kept as one row, without DNA. The V and J calls follow TCRdb's processing rather than the paper's. This specimen's table enumerates some 130,000 distinct CDR3 sequences. 0.29% of the sample lies in the top ten.

Via the germline V gene (reference sequence), CDR1 is MNHEY and CDR2 SMNVEV. Its CDR3 holds 13 amino acids, cysteine through phenylalanine. DNA was not recorded. The data are from a study of CXCR3-negative and CXCR3-positive naive CD8 T cells (dated by TCRdb to about 2019). About the study as a whole: In total, some 150 million TRB reads were obtained, corresponding to roughly 1.5 +/- 0.3 million reads per library. Diversity and physicochemical repertoire analyses were performed on around ten donors pooled from two independent experiments. Naive subsets from about 5 donors and memory cells from 3 donors were included in the TRBV-TRBJ cluster analysis.

Beyond this particular receptor, the publication reports: Compared with CXCR3-negative naive cells, CXCR3-positive naive cells had TRB CDR3s with higher hydrophobicity (lower Kidera factor 4), lower energy, and higher strength and volume indices. Similar TRBV-TRBJ usage was shown by naive CXCR3-negative and CXCR3-positive cells from the same donor, whereas distinct patterns were shown by memory cells. Repertoire diversity was comparably high in both naive subsets but much lower in memory CD8+ T cells. Because surface CD5, which has been linked to self-reactivity in mice, was comparable between naive subsets, TCR interaction strength was also inferred from TRB CDR3 physicochemical properties. Freshly isolated PBMCs were used for most assays because CXCR3 expression partially decreased after cryopreservation.

For every CD8+ T cell subset, hundreds of thousands of cells were flow-sorted straight into RLT lysis buffer, and each subset was sorted in triplicate. To exclude memory contaminants, naive CD8+ T cells were stringently defined as CD45RO-CCR7+CD27+CD95-. Peripheral blood mononuclear cells were isolated from buffy coats by standard density gradient centrifugation. A FACSAria III was used to flow-sort naive CXCR3-negative and CXCR3-positive CD8+ T cells. Total RNA was extracted from sorted cells with an RNeasy Mini Kit. The chain employs TRBV27 and TRBJ2-7; TCRdb outputs TRBD2, but without DNA this stays unchecked. This receptor was taken from a human donor in good health. Some clones in this sample may be carry-over from other donors' samples. Material: naive CXCR3- CD8+ T cells from blood. Reading the label with the study, this specimen's cell subset or site is: CD45RO-CCR7+CD27+CD95- naive CD8+ T cells lacking CXCR3 (TNR3-). The encoded CDR3 is CASSLMGRYEQYF.